Listed here are 20 T cell receptor beta chains from one sample, sequenced in a study of blood T cell repertoires in COVID-19 (dated by TCRdb to between 2020 and 2021). The library was made by the immunoSEQ multiplex PCR assay. The table comes from immuneACCESS by way of TCRdb, which keeps in-frame sequences with V and J called. Part of the clones is missing from these tables; in studies checked, under half for an unresolved V gene and the rest for unknown reasons. This sample holds around 250,000 clones; about four fifths were observed only once. Approximately 1.5% of the sample is taken by the ten largest. Sequenced sample: peripheral blood. These receptors originate from a woman in her thirties or forties who had recovered from COVID-19.

This chain links TRBV10-3 with TRBJ1-5; maybe TRBD1 (5 bases). Germline V gives CDR1 ENHRY, CDR2 SYGVKD. This CDR3 region has 13 residues. V was shortened by 3 bases and J by 6 bases, with 9 bases between the two germline ends. This CDR3 reads CAISDGGTQPQHF. CDR3 sequence (DNA): TGTGCCATCAGTGATGGGGGGACTCAGCCCCAGCATTTT.

The chain employs TRBV27 and TRBJ2-7; D gene uncertain. Germline V gene sequence: CDR1 MNHEY, CDR2 SMNVEV (reference sequence). The CDR3 runs 12 residues. V was trimmed by 8 bases and J by 7 bases, leaving 15 bases between them. This CDR3 reads CASWAPFSEQYF. The CDR3 DNA is TGTGCCAGCTGGGCACCTTTTTCTGAGCAGTACTTC.

This clone turned up a few times. V is TRBV7-9 and J is TRBJ1-5; no clear D. V was shortened by 4 bases and J by 6 bases, with 7 bases between the two germline ends. This CDR3 contains 12 residues. Germline V lookup: CDR1 SEHNR, CDR2 FQNEAQ (reference sequence). The CDR3 region has the DNA TGTGCCAGCAGCTCGGGAATTCAGCCCCAGCATTTT. It yields the protein CASSSGIQPQHF.

This sequence joins TRBV5-4 and TRBJ2-6, with 7 nucleotides matching TRBD2. With V trimmed by 1 base and J by 1 base, 5 bases remained unmatched. Per germline, CDR1 SGHNT and CDR2 YYREEE (reference sequence). This CDR3 is built from 17 residues. The CDR3 spells CASSLFFGGSGANVLTF. Written as DNA, the CDR3 is TGTGCCAGCAGCTTGTTTTTCGGGGGGTCTGGGGCCAACGTCCTGACTTTC.

The CDR3 is CASSPGAGVSYEQYF. Here the CDR3 DNA reads TGCGCCAGCAGCCCCGGGGCAGGGGTCTCCTACGAGCAGTACTTC. This sequence joins TRBV4-1 and TRBJ2-7; possibly TRBD1 for D (6 bases). CDR3 length equals 15 residues. V was cut by 4 bases and J by 0 bases, with 13 bases left in between. Per the germline V gene, CDR1 is MGHRA and CDR2 is YSYEKL.

The CDR3: CASSFTRNYGYTF. The CDR3 DNA reads as TGTGCCAGCAGCTTTACAAGAAACTATGGCTACACCTTC. This sequence joins TRBV11-3 and TRBJ1-2; D gene uncertain. V gave up 3 bases and J gave up 2 bases, with 7 bases separating them. There are 13 residues in the CDR3. Germline CDR1 SGHNT, CDR2 YENEEA.

In its sample, this clone was seen once. The rearrangement joins TRBV5-5 to TRBJ2-3; D is possibly TRBD1 (5 bases). Germline values: CDR1 SGHKS, CDR2 YYEKEE (reference sequence). The CDR3 sequence is 15 residues long. The V and J ends lost 0 bases and 0 bases respectively, with 8 bases between them. CDR3 residues: CASSLDRRSTDTQYF. CDR3 DNA sequence: TGTGCCAGCAGCTTGGACAGGAGAAGCACAGATACGCAGTATTTT.

The chain uses TRBV15 and TRBJ2-3, with TRBD2 as a possible D gene (5 bases). Per the germline V gene, CDR1 is LNHNV and CDR2 is YYDKDF (reference sequence). V dropped 0 bases and J dropped 4 bases, with 11 bases sitting between them. The CDR3 spans 15 residues. This CDR3 reads CATSRDILASDTQYF. The CDR3 coding sequence is TGTGCCACCAGCAGAGATATCCTAGCCTCAGATACGCAGTATTTT.

V usage is TRBV6-2 or TRBV6-3 and J usage is TRBJ1-5; D possibly corresponds to TRBD1 (5 bases). The CDR3 sequence is 17 residues long. CDR1 and CDR2 (germline): MNHEY, SVGEGT. Trimming stripped 2 bases from V and 3 bases from J, with 17 bases between. CDR3 loop: CASSYTLGGMHNQPQHF. The CDR3 nucleotides are TGTGCCAGCAGTTACACCCTCGGGGGGATGCACAATCAGCCCCAGCATTTT.

The chain couples TRBV24-1 to TRBJ2-1; 14 bases map to TRBD2. CDR3 length: 16 residues. Trimming cost V 4 bases and J 9 bases; bases outside gene matches: 7. Germline-derived CDR1 and CDR2 are KGHDR and SFDVKD. CDR3 loop: CATSDTTSGGAGEQFF. DNA for the CDR3: TGTGCCACCAGTGACACGACTAGCGGGGGGGCAGGTGAGCAGTTCTTC.

The rearrangement joins TRBV6-5 to TRBJ2-7; TRBD2 aligns across 8 bases. Per germline, CDR1 MNHEY and CDR2 SVGAGI. The CDR3 length is 15 residues. V was clipped by 6 bases and J by 7 bases; unmatched bases: 14. Written as DNA, the CDR3 is TGTGCCAGCAGCCAAAGCGGGGGACCCGTAGGGGAGCAGTACTTC. It codes for CASSQSGGPVGEQYF.

This chain connects TRBV5-6 to TRBJ1-1; D remains unclear. The CDR3 contains 15 residues. V was cut by 0 bases and J by 1 base, with 10 bases left in between. In germline, CDR1 is SGHDT, CDR2 YYEEEE. CDR3 sequence: CASSLVSTANTEAFF. The CDR3 DNA follows: TGTGCCAGCAGCTTGGTAAGCACAGCGAACACTGAAGCTTTCTTT.

The rearrangement joins TRBV30 to TRBJ1-1, with a tentative D call TRBD1 (5 bases). Trimming left V 8 bases short and J 5 bases short, with 9 bases between. This CDR3 is built from 10 residues. Germline CDR1 is GTSNPN and CDR2 is SVGIG (reference sequence). As DNA, the CDR3 is TGTGCCGGGGGTCGGACTGAAGCTTTCTTT. Its translation: CAGGRTEAFF.

This chain uses TRBV6-5 with TRBJ1-4; TRBD1 matches at 7 bases. With 1 base clipped from V and 7 bases from J, the junction kept 3 bases outside the gene matches. CDR1 and CDR2 from the germline V gene are MNHEY and SVGAGI. The CDR3 extends over 14 amino acids. The CDR3 protein is CASSYLGGSEKLFF. Written as DNA, the CDR3 is TGTGCCAGCAGTTACTTAGGGGGCAGTGAAAAACTGTTTTTT.

In its sample, this clone was seen once. V gene TRBV4-1 combines with J gene TRBJ2-6; possibly TRBD1 for D (6 bases). Trimming stripped 1 base from V and 2 bases from J, with 6 bases between. The CDR3 length is 15 residues. Germline assignment: CDR1 MGHRA and CDR2 YSYEKL. CDR3 in DNA: TGCGCCAGCAGCCAAGCAGGGGCTGGGGCCAACGTCCTGACTTTC. It yields the protein CASSQAGAGANVLTF.

The chain combines TRBV4-1 with TRBJ1-1; possibly TRBD1 for D (6 bases). This CDR3 has 14 amino acids. V was shortened by 5 bases and J by 0 bases, with 10 bases between the two germline ends. The germline gives CDR1 MGHRA, CDR2 YSYEKL. CDR3 sequence: CASSFGTLNTEAFF. CDR3 in DNA: TGCGCCAGCAGCTTCGGGACACTGAACACTGAAGCTTTCTTT.

CDR3 residues: CASSLGSGPDTQYF. The CDR3 nucleotides are TGTGCCAGCAGCTTAGGGTCAGGGCCGGATACGCAGTATTTT. This chain links TRBV7-9 with TRBJ2-3; TRBD1 might be the D (5 bases). The CDR3 runs 14 residues. V was pared by 1 base and J by 6 bases, with 11 bases between. Germline V gene lookup returns CDR1 SEHNR and CDR2 FQNEAQ (reference sequence).

Only one count was recorded for this clone. J is TRBJ2-5 and V is TRBV29-1, with D perhaps matching TRBD1 (6 bases). The CDR3 extends over 16 amino acids. Looked up from germline, CDR1 is SQVTM and CDR2 is ANQGSEA. Trimming took off 3 bases at V and 1 base at J, with 18 bases between the two ends. CDR3 sequence: CSVDNPGTYPQETQYF. CDR3 nucleotide sequence: TGCAGCGTTGATAATCCCGGGACATACCCCCAAGAGACCCAGTACTTC.

The chain carries TRBV6-5 and TRBJ2-7, with D possibly matching TRBD2 (6 bases). This CDR3 is 15 amino acids long. The V gene lost 6 bases and the J gene lost 0 bases, with 15 bases spanning the gap. The germline V gene has CDR1 MNHEY and CDR2 SVGAGI. The CDR3 is CASRTGGVSSYEQYF. In DNA form, the CDR3 reads TGTGCCAGCAGGACCGGAGGGGTAAGCTCCTACGAGCAGTACTTC.

The genes are TRBV19 and TRBJ1-2; D is perhaps TRBD1 (5 bases). The CDR3 contains 13 residues. The V end lost 3 bases, the J end lost 4 bases, and 9 bases lay between the germline ends. Germline CDR1 reads LNHDA; CDR2 reads SQIVND (reference sequence). CDR3 protein: CASSIDSRYGYTF. CDR3 bases: TGTGCCAGTAGTATTGACAGCCGCTATGGCTACACCTTC.